A selection of T cell receptor beta chains follows, all from one sample in a study of CXCR3 chemokines and chemotherapy response in bladder cancer. TCRdb used MiXCR to reprocess the PCR reads, holding one entry per CDR3 protein. The repertoire holds about 13,000 distinct CDR3 sequences, around 12% seen once, with roughly 26% in the top ten. This material was acquired from a patient whose treatment included neoadjuvant chemotherapy. The receptors were sampled from a human donor with bladder cancer that did not respond to neoadjuvant chemotherapy. The CDR3 runs from the conserved cysteine through the conserved F or W. Fields, in order: CDR3 DNA, CDR3 protein, V gene, J gene, clone size, D gene. The D gene is left open where the match is weak. Expanded clones are given a class, and other clones once, few, many or no size at all.

TGTGCCAGCAGTTACCCGGGACAGGGCCAGTATTTT,CASSYPGQGQYF,TRBV6-5,TRBJ2-3,many,TRBD1
TGTGCCAGCAGCCACCTACTAGCGGGGGAGCAGTATTTT,CASSHLLAGEQYF,TRBV14,TRBJ2-3,-,TRBD2
TGTGCCAGCAGCACCCTAGGGACTGCAAATGGCTACACCTTC,CASSTLGTANGYTF,TRBV7-2,TRBJ1-2,-,-
TGTGCCAGCTCACCACCGAGCGTCTCTGGAAACACCATATATTTT,CASSPPSVSGNTIYF,TRBV18,TRBJ1-3,few,-
TGCAGTGCAACCCAGGGACAGGGGAACTATGGCTACACCTTC,CSATQGQGNYGYTF,TRBV20-1,TRBJ1-2,-,TRBD1
TGTGCCAGCAGCCCCAGAAGCAATCAGCCCCAGCATTTT,CASSPRSNQPQHF,TRBV6-6,TRBJ1-5,many,-
TGTGCCAGCAGACCCTCCGGACTAGCTATTGAGCAGTTCTTC,CASRPSGLAIEQFF,TRBV6-1,TRBJ2-1,many,TRBD2
TGTGCCTGGAGTGCCCTGGCGGGAGGGCGCAATGAGCAGTTCTTC,CAWSALAGGRNEQFF,TRBV30,TRBJ2-1,many,TRBD2
TGTGCCAGCCTTATGACTAGCGGGAGTACCAGCACAGATACGCAGTATTTT,CASLMTSGSTSTDTQYF,TRBV6-1,TRBJ2-3,many,TRBD2
TGTGCCAGTAAGGGCATGAACACTGAAGCTTTCTTT,CASKGMNTEAFF,TRBV19,TRBJ1-1,many,-
TGCAGCGTGGGGGGGACCCACACAGATACGCAGTATTTT,CSVGGTHTDTQYF,TRBV29-1,TRBJ2-3,medium-sized,TRBD2
TGTGCCAGCAGTTTACTGGAGGCCGGCTATGGCTACACCTTC,CASSLLEAGYGYTF,TRBV12-3/TRBV12-4,TRBJ1-2,many,-
TGCAGTGCACGGGCCCTGCTGTGGGAGCAGTACTTC,CSARALLWEQYF,TRBV20-1,TRBJ2-7,-,-
TGTGCCAGCAGCTTACGAGTTGCGGGGGGCACTAGCACAGATACGCAGTATTTT,CASSLRVAGGTSTDTQYF,TRBV11-2,TRBJ2-3,-,TRBD2
TGTGCCAGCAGTGCGGGACGGATCAATCAGCCCCAGCATTTT,CASSAGRINQPQHF,TRBV12-3/TRBV12-4,TRBJ1-5,-,-
TGTGCCAGTAGTATAAGTGCCGAAAAACTGTTTTTT,CASSISAEKLFF,TRBV19,TRBJ1-4,many,-
TGTGCCAGCAGTCCATACCGGGGTCCTGACTACGAGCAGTACTTC,CASSPYRGPDYEQYF,TRBV6-5,TRBJ2-7,many,-
TGTGCCAGCAGCGTAGGGATGGGACGGTATGAAAAACTGTTTTTT,CASSVGMGRYEKLFF,TRBV9,TRBJ1-4,many,-
TGTGCCAGTAGTATACAAGCGGGGAGGCACTACGAGCAGTACTTC,CASSIQAGRHYEQYF,TRBV19,TRBJ2-7,many,TRBD2
TGTGCCATCTCGGCAGTCGATAGCAATCAGCCCCAGCATTTT,CAISAVDSNQPQHF,TRBV10-3,TRBJ1-5,many,-
TGTGCCAGCAGTTTGACTAGCGGCCATTACAATGAGCAGTTCTTC,CASSLTSGHYNEQFF,TRBV27,TRBJ2-1,large,TRBD2
TGCGCCAGCAGCCAAGATCTGCGAGCCTTCGCTAACTATGGCTACACCTTC,CASSQDLRAFANYGYTF,TRBV4-3,TRBJ1-2,-,-
TGTGCCAGCAGTCCCCCGTCCTTAGGGCCCTATGGCTACACCTTC,CASSPPSLGPYGYTF,TRBV12-3/TRBV12-4,TRBJ1-2,many,-
TGTGCCAGCAGTTTAAGGCAGGGGGCTTTAGACTATGGCTACACCTTC,CASSLRQGALDYGYTF,TRBV27,TRBJ1-2,many,TRBD1
TGTGCCAGCAGTTTATACGGACAGGGAAAACGAGATACGCAGTATTTT,CASSLYGQGKRDTQYF,TRBV27,TRBJ2-3,medium-sized,TRBD1
TGTGCCAGCAGTTTTTTCAGGCTTGAGGTAGGGACAACGAACACCGGGGAGCTGTTTTTT,CASSFFRLEVGTTNTGELFF,TRBV28,TRBJ2-2,few,-
TGTGCTAGTGGTTTAGGAGGGGGCTATGGCTACACCTTC,CASGLGGGYGYTF,TRBV12-5,TRBJ1-2,once,-